The clone carrying this TCR beta chain appeared a few times. Its cognate antigen is unknown. These data belong to a study of cytomegalovirus exposure and HLA in healthy donors. PCR was performed using 60 Vbeta and 13 Jbeta primers. Sequencing was performed with immunoSEQ multiplex PCR; in TCRdb, only in-frame clones are kept and a portion is missing. The sample shows 140,000 to 150,000 clones, 9.7% of them seen only once. V shed 6 bases and J shed 8 bases, with 22 bases lying between them. Germline-derived CDR1 and CDR2 are ENHRY and SYGVKD. The CDR3 extends over 15 amino acids. Points from the study as a whole: It was reported that the classifier diagnosed cytomegalovirus status with high specificity and sensitivity in both the original and validation cohorts.

The clonotype comes from a man aged 50 to 60 in good health and CMV-seronegative. Sequences were obtained from PBMCs. V and J are TRBV10-3 and TRBJ1-1; a possible D gene is TRBD1 (5 bases). The CDR3 DNA follows: TGTGCCATCAGCTCCTGGGGGGGGACGAGGACGGAAGCTTTCTTT. Protein product: CAISSWGGTRTEAFF.